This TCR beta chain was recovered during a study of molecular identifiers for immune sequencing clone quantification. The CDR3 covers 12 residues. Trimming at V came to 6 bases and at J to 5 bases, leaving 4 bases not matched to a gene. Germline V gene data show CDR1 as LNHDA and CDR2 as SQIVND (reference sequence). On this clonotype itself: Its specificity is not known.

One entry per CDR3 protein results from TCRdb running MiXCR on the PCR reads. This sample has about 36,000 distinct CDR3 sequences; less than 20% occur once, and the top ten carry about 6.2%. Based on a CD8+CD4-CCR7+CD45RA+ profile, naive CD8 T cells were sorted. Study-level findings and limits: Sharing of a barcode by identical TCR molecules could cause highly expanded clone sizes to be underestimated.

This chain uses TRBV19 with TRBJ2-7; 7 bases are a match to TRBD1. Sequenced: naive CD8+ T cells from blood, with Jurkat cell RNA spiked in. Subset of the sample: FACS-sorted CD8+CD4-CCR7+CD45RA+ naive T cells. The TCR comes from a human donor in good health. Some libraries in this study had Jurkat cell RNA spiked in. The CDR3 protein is CASSHRGDEQYF. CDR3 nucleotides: TGTGCCAGTAGCCACAGGGGAGACGAGCAGTACTTC. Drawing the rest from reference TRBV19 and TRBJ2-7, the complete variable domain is DGGITQSPKYLFRKEGQNVTLSCEQNLNHDAMYWYRQDPGQGLRLIYYSQIVNDFQKGDIAEGYSVSREKKESFPLTVTSAQKNPTAFYLCASSHRGDEQYFGPGTRLTVT.